The present T cell receptor (beta chain) was sequenced within a study of blood T cell repertoires in COVID-19. Across the study: Sites in the United States, Italy and Spain provided acute and convalescent COVID-19 samples. PBMCs, B-cell-depleted T cells, or T cells provided the cDNA or gDNA that made up the material.

The authors' processing: Reference gene primers were amplified, and this amplification served to estimate nucleated cell counts. Only in-frame clones appear in the TCRdb table, and some are missing; sequencing was by immunoSEQ multiplex PCR. V, J and clone size derive from that table, while D and trimming were established from the DNA sequence. The sample includes some 180,000 clones, approximately 90% of them seen just once. Enrolled during active infection, Seattle patients were then followed longitudinally. V lost 4 bases and J lost 6; bases outside the gene matches: 5. Germline-derived CDR1 and CDR2 are SGHDT and YYEEEE. CDR3 length: 14 amino acids.

Sequenced material: peripheral blood. This clonotype was obtained from a man in his fifties with COVID-19, enrolled during active disease. The rearrangement links TRBV5-6 to TRBJ1-4, with TRBD1 matching over 8 bases. CDR3 loop: CASSRTGPYEKLFF. In nucleotides, the CDR3 is TGTGCCAGCAGCCGGACAGGGCCCTATGAAAAACTGTTTTTT.